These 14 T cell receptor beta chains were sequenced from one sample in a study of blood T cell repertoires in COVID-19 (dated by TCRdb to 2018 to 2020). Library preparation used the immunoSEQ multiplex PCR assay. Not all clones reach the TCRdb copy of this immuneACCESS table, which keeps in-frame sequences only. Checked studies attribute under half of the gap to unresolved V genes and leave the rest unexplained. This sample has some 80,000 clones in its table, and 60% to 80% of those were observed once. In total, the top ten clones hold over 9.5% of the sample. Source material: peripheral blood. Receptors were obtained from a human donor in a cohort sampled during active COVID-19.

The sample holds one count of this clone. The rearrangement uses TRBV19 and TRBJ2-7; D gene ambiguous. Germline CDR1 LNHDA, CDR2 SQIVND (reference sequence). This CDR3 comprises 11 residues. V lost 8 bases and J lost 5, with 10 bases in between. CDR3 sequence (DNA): TGTGCCAGTTCCCTTCGAGACGAGCAGTACTTC. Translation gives CASSLRDEQYF.

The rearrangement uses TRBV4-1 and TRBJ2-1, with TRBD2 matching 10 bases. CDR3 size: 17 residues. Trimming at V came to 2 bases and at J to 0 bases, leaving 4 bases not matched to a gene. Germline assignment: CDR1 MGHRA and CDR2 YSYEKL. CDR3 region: CASSQTGLADSYNEQFF. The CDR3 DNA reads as TGCGCCAGCAGCCAAACCGGACTAGCGGACTCCTACAATGAGCAGTTCTTC.

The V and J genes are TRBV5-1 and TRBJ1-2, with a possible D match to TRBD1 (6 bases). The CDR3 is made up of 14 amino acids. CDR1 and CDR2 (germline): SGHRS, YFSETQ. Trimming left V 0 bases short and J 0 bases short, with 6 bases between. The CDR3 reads CASSLEGANYGYTF. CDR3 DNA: TGCGCCAGCAGCTTGGAGGGGGCTAACTATGGCTACACCTTC.

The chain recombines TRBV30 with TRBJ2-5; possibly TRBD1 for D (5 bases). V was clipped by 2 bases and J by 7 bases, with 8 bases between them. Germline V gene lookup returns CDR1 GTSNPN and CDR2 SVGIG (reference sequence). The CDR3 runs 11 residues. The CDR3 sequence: CAWSLRGTQYF. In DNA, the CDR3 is TGTGCCTGGAGTTTAAGGGGGACCCAGTACTTC.

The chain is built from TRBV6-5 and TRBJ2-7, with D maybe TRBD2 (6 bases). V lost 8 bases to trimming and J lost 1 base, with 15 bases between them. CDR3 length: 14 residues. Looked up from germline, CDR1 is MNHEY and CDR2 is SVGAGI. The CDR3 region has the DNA TGTGCCAGCGGGCTAGCGCCAATTTCCTACGAGCAGTACTTC. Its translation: CASGLAPISYEQYF.

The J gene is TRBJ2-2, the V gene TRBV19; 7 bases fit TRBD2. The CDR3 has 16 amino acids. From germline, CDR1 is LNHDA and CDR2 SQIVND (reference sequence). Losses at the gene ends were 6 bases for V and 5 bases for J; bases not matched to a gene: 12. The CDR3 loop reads CASSLMGGVSTGELFF. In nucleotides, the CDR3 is TGTGCCAGTAGCCTCATGGGAGGGGTGTCGACCGGGGAGCTGTTTTTT.

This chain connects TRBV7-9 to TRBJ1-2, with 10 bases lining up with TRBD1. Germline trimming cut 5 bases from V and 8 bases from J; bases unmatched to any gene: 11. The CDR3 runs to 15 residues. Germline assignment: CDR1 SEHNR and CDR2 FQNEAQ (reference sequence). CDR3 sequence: CASSTTGQGLTGYTF. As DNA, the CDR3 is TGTGCCAGCAGCACGACGGGACAGGGGTTGACAGGCTACACCTTC.

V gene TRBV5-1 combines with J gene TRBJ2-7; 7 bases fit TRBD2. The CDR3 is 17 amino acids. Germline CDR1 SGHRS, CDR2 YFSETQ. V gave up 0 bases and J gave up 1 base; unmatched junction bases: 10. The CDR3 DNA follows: TGCGCCAGCAGCTTGGAGGGAGGGACCTCTCTTTCCTACGAGCAGTACTTC. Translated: CASSLEGGTSLSYEQYF.

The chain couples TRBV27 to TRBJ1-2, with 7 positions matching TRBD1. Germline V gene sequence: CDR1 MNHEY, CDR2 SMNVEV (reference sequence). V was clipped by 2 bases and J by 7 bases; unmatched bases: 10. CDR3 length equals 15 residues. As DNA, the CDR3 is TGTGCCAGCAGTTTAAGGGGGCCCCGGAATTCTGGCTACACCTTC. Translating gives CASSLRGPRNSGYTF.

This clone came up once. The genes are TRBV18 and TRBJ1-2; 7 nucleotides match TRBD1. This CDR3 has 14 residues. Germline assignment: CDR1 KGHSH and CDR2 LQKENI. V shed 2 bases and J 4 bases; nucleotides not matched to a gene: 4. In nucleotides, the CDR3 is TGTGCCAGCTCACCAACAGGGGCCTCCTATGGCTACACCTTC. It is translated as CASSPTGASYGYTF.

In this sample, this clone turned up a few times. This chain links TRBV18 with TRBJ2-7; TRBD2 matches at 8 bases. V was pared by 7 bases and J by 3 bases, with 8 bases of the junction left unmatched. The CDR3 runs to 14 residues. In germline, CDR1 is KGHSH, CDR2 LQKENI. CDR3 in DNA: TGTGCCAGCTATCGCGGGGGGCGTGTCTACGAGCAGTACTTC. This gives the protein CASYRGGRVYEQYF. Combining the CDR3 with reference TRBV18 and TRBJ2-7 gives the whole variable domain NAGVMQNPRHLVRRRGQEARLRCSPMKGHSHVYWYRQLPEEGLKFMVYLQKENIIDESGMPKERFSAEFPKEGPSILRIQQVVRGDSAAYFCASYRGGRVYEQYFGPGTRLTVT.

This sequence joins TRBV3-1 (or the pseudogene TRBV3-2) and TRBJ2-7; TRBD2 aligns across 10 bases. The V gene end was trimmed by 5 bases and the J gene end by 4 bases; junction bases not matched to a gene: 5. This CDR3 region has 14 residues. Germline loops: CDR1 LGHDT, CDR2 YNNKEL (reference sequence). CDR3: CASSYGLAAYEQYF. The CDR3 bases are TGTGCCAGCAGCTATGGACTAGCGGCGTACGAGCAGTACTTC.

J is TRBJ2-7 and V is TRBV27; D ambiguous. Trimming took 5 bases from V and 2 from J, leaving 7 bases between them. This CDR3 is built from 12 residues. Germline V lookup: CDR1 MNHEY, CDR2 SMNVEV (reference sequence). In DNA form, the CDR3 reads TGTGCCAGCAGTGGCGGAACCTACGAGCAGTACTTC. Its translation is CASSGGTYEQYF.

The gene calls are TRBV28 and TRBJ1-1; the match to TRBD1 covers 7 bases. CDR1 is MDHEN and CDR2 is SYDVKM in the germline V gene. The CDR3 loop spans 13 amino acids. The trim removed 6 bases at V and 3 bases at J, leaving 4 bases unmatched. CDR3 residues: CASRSTGYTEAFF. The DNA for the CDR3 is TGTGCCAGCAGGTCGACAGGGTACACTGAAGCTTTCTTT.